This T cell receptor beta chain was documented in a study of cytomegalovirus exposure and HLA in healthy donors. The PCR used 60 Vbeta and 13 Jbeta primers. Authors' analysis steps: Later work found 80 million or so unique TCR beta chains, with about 10 million shared. Clones were read by immunoSEQ multiplex PCR, and TCRdb kept only the in-frame ones, dropping some. V, J and clone size derive from that table, while D and trimming were established from the DNA sequence. The profile shows some 40,000 clones, over 70% of them singletons. Concerning this clone: Its antigen is unknown.

The CDR3 has 14 residues. V was pared by 5 bases and J by 3 bases, with 13 bases between. Germline V gene lookup returns CDR1 MNHEY and CDR2 SMNVEV (reference sequence). Study results and limitations: TCR beta V- and J-gene trimming was later associated with a missense DCLRE1C variant. It was reported that the classifier diagnosed cytomegalovirus status with high specificity and sensitivity in both the original and validation cohorts.

The V and J genes are TRBV27 and TRBJ1-2; D gene unclear. The receptor was derived from a man younger than 40 in good health and CMV-seronegative. Input material: PBMCs. In nucleotides, the CDR3 is TGTGCCAGCAGTCCATCGGGTCTTCACTATGGCTACACCTTC. This encodes CASSPSGLHYGYTF.